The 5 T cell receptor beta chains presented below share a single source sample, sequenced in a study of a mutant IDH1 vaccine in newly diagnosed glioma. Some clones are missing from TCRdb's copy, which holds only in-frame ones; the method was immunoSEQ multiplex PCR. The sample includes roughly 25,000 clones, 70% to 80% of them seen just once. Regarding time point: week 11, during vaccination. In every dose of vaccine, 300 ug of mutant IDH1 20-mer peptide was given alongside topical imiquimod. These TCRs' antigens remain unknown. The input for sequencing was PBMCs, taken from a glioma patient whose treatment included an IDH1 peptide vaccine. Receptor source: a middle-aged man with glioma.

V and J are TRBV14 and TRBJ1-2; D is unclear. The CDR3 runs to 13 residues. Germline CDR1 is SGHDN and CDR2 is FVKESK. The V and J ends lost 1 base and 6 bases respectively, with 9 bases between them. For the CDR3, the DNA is TGTGCCAGCAGCCAAGCCAGGAGGGATGGCTACACCTTC. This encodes CASSQARRDGYTF.

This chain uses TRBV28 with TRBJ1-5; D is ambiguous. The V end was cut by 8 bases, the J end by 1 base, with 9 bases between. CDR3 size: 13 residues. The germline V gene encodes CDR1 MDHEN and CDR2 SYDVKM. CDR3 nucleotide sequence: TGTGCCAGCTCTACCCCCAGCAATCAGCCCCAGCATTTT. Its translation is CASSTPSNQPQHF.

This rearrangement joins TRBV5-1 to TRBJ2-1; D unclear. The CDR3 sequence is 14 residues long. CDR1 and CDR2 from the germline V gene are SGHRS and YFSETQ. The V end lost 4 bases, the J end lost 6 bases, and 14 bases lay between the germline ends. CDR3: CASSPMAESNEQFF. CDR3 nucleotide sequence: TGCGCCAGCAGCCCGATGGCCGAGTCCAATGAGCAGTTCTTC. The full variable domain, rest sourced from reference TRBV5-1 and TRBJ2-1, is KAGVTQTPRYLIKTRGQQVTLSCSPISGHRSVSWYQQTPGQGLQFLFEYFSETQRNKGNFPGRFSGRQFSNSRSEMNVSTLELGDSALYLCASSPMAESNEQFFGPGTRLTVL.

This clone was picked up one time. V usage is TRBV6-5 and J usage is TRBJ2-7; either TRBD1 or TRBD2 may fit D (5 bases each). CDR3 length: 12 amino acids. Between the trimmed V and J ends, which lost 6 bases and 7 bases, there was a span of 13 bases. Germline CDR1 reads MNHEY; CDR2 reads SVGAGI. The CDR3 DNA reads TGTGCCAGCAGCGCAGGGAGCGTAGAGCAGTACGTC. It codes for CASSAGSVEQYV.

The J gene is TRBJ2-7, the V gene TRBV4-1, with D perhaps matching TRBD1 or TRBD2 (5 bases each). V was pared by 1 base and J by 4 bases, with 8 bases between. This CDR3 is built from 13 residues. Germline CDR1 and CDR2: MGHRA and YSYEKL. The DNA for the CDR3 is TGCGCCAGCAGCCAAGTGGGGGAGTACGAGCAGTACTTC. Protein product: CASSQVGEYEQYF.